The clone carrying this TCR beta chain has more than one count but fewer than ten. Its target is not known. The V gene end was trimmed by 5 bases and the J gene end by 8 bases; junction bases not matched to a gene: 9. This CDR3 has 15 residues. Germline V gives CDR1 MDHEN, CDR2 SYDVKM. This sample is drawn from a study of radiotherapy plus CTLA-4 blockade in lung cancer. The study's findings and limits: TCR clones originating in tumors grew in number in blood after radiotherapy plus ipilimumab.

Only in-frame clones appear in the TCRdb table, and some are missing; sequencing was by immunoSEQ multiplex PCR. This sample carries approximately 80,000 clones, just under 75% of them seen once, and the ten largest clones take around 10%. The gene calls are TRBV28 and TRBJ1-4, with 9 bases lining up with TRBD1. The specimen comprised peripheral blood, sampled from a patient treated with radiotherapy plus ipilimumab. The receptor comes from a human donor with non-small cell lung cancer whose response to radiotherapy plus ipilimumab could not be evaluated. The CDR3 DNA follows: TGTGCCAGCAGTCCACCGACAGGGGGGCAAGAAAAACTGTTTTTT. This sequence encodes CASSPPTGGQEKLFF. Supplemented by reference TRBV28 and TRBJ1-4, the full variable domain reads DVKVTQSSRYLVKRTGEKVFLECVQDMDHENMFWYRQDPGLGLRLIYFSYDVKMKEKGDIPEGYSVSREKKERFSLILESASTNQTSMYLCASSPPTGGQEKLFFGSGTQLSVL.